Listed below are T cell receptor beta chains from one sample, sequenced in a study of blood T cell repertoires in COVID-19. Sequenced by immunoSEQ multiplex PCR; TCRdb stores in-frame clones only, minus some. The sample includes roughly 13,000 clones, over 65% of them seen just once. Specimen: peripheral blood. Receptors were obtained from a boy aged 2 to 9 with active or convalescent COVID-19. The CDR3 runs from the conserved cysteine through the conserved F or W. Fields, in order: J gene, CDR3 length, V gene, clone size, D gene, CDR3 protein, CDR3 DNA. A D gene is named only where the DNA matches it firmly. Clone size appears in some rows only: once, few, many, or a class for an expanded clone.

J: TRBJ1-1; length: 13; V: TRBV15; size: .; D: .; CDR3: CATSRALRFEAFF; DNA: TGTGCCACCAGCAGAGCGCTCAGGTTTGAAGCTTTCTTT
J: TRBJ2-5; length: 13; V: TRBV12-5; size: .; D: .; CDR3: CASRLGAQETQYF; DNA: TGTGCTAGTAGGCTCGGAGCCCAAGAGACCCAGTACTTC
J: TRBJ2-3; length: 15; V: TRBV7-2; size: .; D: .; CDR3: CASSTQAGAGDTQYF; DNA: TGTGCCAGCAGCACTCAGGCAGGGGCAGGAGATACGCAGTATTTT
J: TRBJ2-5; length: 13; V: TRBV4-3; size: .; D: .; CDR3: CASSHTGTETQYF; DNA: TGCGCCAGCAGCCATACAGGGACAGAGACCCAGTACTTC
J: TRBJ1-5; length: 15; V: TRBV7-2; size: .; D: .; CDR3: CASSLGGTSNQPQHF; DNA: TGTGCCAGCAGCTTGGGGGGTACAAGCAATCAGCCCCAGCATTTT
J: TRBJ1-2; length: 15; V: TRBV16; size: .; D: .; CDR3: CASSQTRASNYGYTF; DNA: TGTGCCAGCAGCCAGACCAGGGCCTCAAACTATGGCTACACCTTC
J: TRBJ1-2; length: 14; V: TRBV6-5; size: few; D: .; CDR3: CASRTANPNYGYTF; DNA: TGTGCCAGCAGGACTGCGAATCCTAACTATGGCTACACCTTC
J: TRBJ1-1; length: 15; V: TRBV4-1; size: .; D: .; CDR3: CASSQQTDTGTEAFF; DNA: TGCGCCAGCAGCCAACAAACGGACACAGGGACTGAAGCTTTCTTT
J: TRBJ1-1; length: 15; V: TRBV5-1; size: .; D: TRBD1; CDR3: CASSSGTARFTEAFF; DNA: TGCGCCAGCAGCTCGGGGACAGCGAGATTCACTGAAGCTTTCTTT
J: TRBJ1-1; length: 13; V: TRBV3-1/TRBV3-2; size: .; D: .; CDR3: CASSSTVNTEAFF; DNA: TGTGCCAGCAGCAGCACAGTGAACACTGAAGCTTTCTTT
J: TRBJ1-5; length: 13; V: TRBV6-2/TRBV6-3; size: few; D: .; CDR3: CASSDGARQPQHF; DNA: TGTGCCAGTAGCGACGGAGCACGTCAGCCCCAGCATTTT
J: TRBJ2-7; length: 15; V: TRBV13; size: once; D: TRBD2; CDR3: CASSPGTSYSYEQYF; DNA: TGTGCCAGCAGCCCCGGGACTAGTTACTCCTACGAGCAGTACTTC
J: TRBJ2-3; length: 15; V: TRBV7-2; size: .; D: TRBD2; CDR3: CASSFLAGNTDTQYF; DNA: TGTGCCAGCAGCTTTCTAGCGGGGAACACAGATACGCAGTATTTT
J: TRBJ2-5; length: 22; V: TRBV12-5; size: .; D: TRBD2; CDR3: CASGLVPLGVAGGNSRQETQYF; DNA: TGTGCTAGTGGTTTGGTACCCCTGGGGGTAGCGGGGGGCAATAGTCGCCAAGAGACCCAGTACTTC
J: TRBJ1-4; length: 15; V: TRBV18; size: once; D: TRBD1; CDR3: CASSLGKDRGEKLFF; DNA: TGTGCCAGCTCCTTGGGAAAAGACAGGGGCGAAAAACTGTTTTTT
J: TRBJ1-5; length: 16; V: TRBV27; size: .; D: .; CDR3: CASSLSDTYSNQPQHF; DNA: TGTGCCAGCAGTTTATCAGACACCTATAGCAATCAGCCCCAGCATTTT
J: TRBJ2-7; length: 14; V: TRBV19; size: .; D: .; CDR3: CASSLVGGFNEQYF; DNA: TGTGCCAGTAGTCTGGTGGGGGGATTCAACGAGCAGTACTTC
J: TRBJ2-5; length: 16; V: TRBV27; size: .; D: TRBD2; CDR3: CASRPTSGNSQETQYF; DNA: TGTGCCAGCAGACCAACTAGCGGGAACTCCCAAGAGACCCAGTACTTC
J: TRBJ2-7; length: 11; V: TRBV6-5; size: .; D: .; CDR3: CASSELRLRYF; DNA: TGTGCCAGCAGCGAGCTACGTCTACGGTACTTC
J: TRBJ2-2; length: 18; V: TRBV9; size: medium-sized; D: TRBD2; CDR3: CASSVVPSSGSGTGELFF; DNA: TGTGCCAGCAGCGTAGTCCCCTCTAGCGGGAGCGGCACCGGGGAGCTGTTTTTT
J: TRBJ1-2; length: 13; V: TRBV12-3/TRBV12-4; size: .; D: TRBD1; CDR3: CASSLQGAYGYTF; DNA: TGTGCCAGCAGTTTACAGGGGGCCTATGGCTACACCTTC
J: TRBJ1-1; length: 16; V: TRBV19; size: .; D: TRBD1; CDR3: CASKPLTGGSNTEAFF; DNA: TGTGCCAGTAAACCACTGACAGGGGGATCGAACACTGAAGCTTTCTTT
J: TRBJ1-5; length: 15; V: TRBV6-5; size: .; D: TRBD1; CDR3: CASRTRGTGNQPQHF; DNA: TGTGCCAGCAGGACGCGGGGGACAGGGAATCAGCCCCAGCATTTT
J: TRBJ2-2; length: 14; V: TRBV2; size: .; D: .; CDR3: CASRGTLPTGELFF; DNA: TGTGCCAGCAGGGGGACTTTACCTACCGGGGAGCTGTTTTTT
J: TRBJ2-3; length: 19; V: TRBV4-3; size: once; D: TRBD1; CDR3: CASSQDSLLGTGGTDTQYF; DNA: TGCGCCAGCAGCCAAGATTCCCTCCTCGGGACAGGGGGCACAGATACGCAGTATTTT
J: TRBJ2-7; length: 13; V: TRBV14; size: .; D: .; CDR3: CASSQGGSYEQYF; DNA: TGTGCCAGCAGCCAAGGAGGGTCCTACGAGCAGTACTTC
J: TRBJ1-2; length: 15; V: TRBV5-1; size: .; D: TRBD1; CDR3: CASSLASGDRGTESF; DNA: TGCGCCAGCAGCTTGGCATCGGGGGACAGGGGTACTGAATCCTTC
J: TRBJ2-1; length: 16; V: TRBV7-2; size: .; D: .; CDR3: CASSLRADSSYNEQFF; DNA: TGTGCCAGCAGCTTAAGGGCGGACTCCTCCTACAATGAGCAGTTCTTC
J: TRBJ1-2; length: 14; V: TRBV19; size: .; D: .; CDR3: CASSIGSTRYGYTF; DNA: TGTGCCAGTAGTATAGGGTCCACGCGCTATGGCTACACCTTC
J: TRBJ2-2; length: 16; V: TRBV11-2; size: .; D: TRBD2; CDR3: CASSPSGGIRTGELFF; DNA: TGTGCCAGCAGCCCTAGCGGGGGGATCAGGACCGGGGAGCTGTTTTTT
J: TRBJ2-5; length: 13; V: TRBV6-4; size: .; D: .; CDR3: CASKYRPQETQYF; DNA: TGTGCCAGCAAGTACAGACCTCAAGAGACCCAGTACTTC
J: TRBJ2-2; length: 18; V: TRBV6-6; size: few; D: .; CDR3: CASSPLPFPYANTGELFF; DNA: TGTGCCAGCAGTCCCCTACCGTTCCCTTACGCGAACACCGGGGAGCTGTTTTTT
J: TRBJ1-1; length: 12; V: TRBV7-9; size: medium-sized; D: TRBD1; CDR3: CASSLGDSRAFF; DNA: TGTGCCAGCAGCTTAGGGGACAGCCGAGCTTTCTTT
J: TRBJ2-1; length: 14; V: TRBV9; size: few; D: .; CDR3: CASSVTLAHNEQFF; DNA: TGTGCCAGCAGCGTAACTCTAGCCCACAATGAGCAGTTCTTC
J: TRBJ2-2; length: 15; V: TRBV5-1; size: .; D: .; CDR3: CASRMSGGNTGELFF; DNA: TGCGCCAGCCGGATGAGCGGAGGGAACACCGGGGAGCTGTTTTTT
J: TRBJ2-1; length: 15; V: TRBV6-5; size: once; D: .; CDR3: CASIRTVLNSNEQFF; DNA: TGTGCCAGCATCAGAACAGTTTTAAACAGCAATGAGCAGTTCTTC
J: TRBJ2-3; length: 16; V: TRBV4-1; size: .; D: .; CDR3: CASSQPFSTSTDTQYF; DNA: TGCGCCAGCAGCCAGCCATTTAGTACTAGCACAGATACGCAGTATTTT
J: TRBJ2-7; length: 15; V: TRBV6-5; size: .; D: .; CDR3: CASSWALRGADEQYF; DNA: TGTGCCAGCAGTTGGGCATTAAGGGGCGCGGATGAGCAGTACTTC
J: TRBJ2-2; length: 16; V: TRBV12-5; size: .; D: TRBD1; CDR3: CASGSGQGAGTGELFF; DNA: TGTGCTAGTGGTTCGGGACAGGGGGCTGGAACCGGGGAGCTGTTTTTT
J: TRBJ1-2; length: 14; V: TRBV28; size: .; D: .; CDR3: CASSLFQGNYGYTF; DNA: TGTGCCAGCAGTTTATTTCAGGGGAACTATGGCTACACCTTC
J: TRBJ2-1; length: 13; V: TRBV5-1; size: .; D: .; CDR3: CASSPSREGEQFF; DNA: TGCGCCAGCAGCCCGTCCCGGGAAGGTGAGCAGTTCTTC
J: TRBJ1-6; length: 14; V: TRBV7-9; size: .; D: .; CDR3: CASSLDSWISPLHF; DNA: TGTGCCAGCAGCTTGGACAGTTGGATCTCACCCCTCCACTTT
J: TRBJ1-2; length: 14; V: TRBV19; size: .; D: .; CDR3: CASSNAGVAFGYTF; DNA: TGTGCCAGTAGTAACGCAGGGGTAGCATTCGGCTACACCTTC
J: TRBJ2-1; length: 16; V: TRBV18; size: .; D: .; CDR3: CASSSRTDSSYNEQFF; DNA: TGTGCCAGCTCATCCCGGACAGACAGCTCCTACAATGAGCAGTTCTTC
J: TRBJ1-3; length: 15; V: TRBV11-2; size: .; D: .; CDR3: CASSKQGVGGNTIYF; DNA: TGTGCCAGCAGCAAACAGGGTGTCGGTGGAAACACCATATATTTT
J: TRBJ1-2; length: 15; V: TRBV14; size: .; D: TRBD1; CDR3: CASSQRQGAIQGYTF; DNA: TGTGCCAGCAGTCAGCGACAGGGGGCTATCCAGGGCTACACCTTC
J: TRBJ2-7; length: 18; V: TRBV7-9; size: few; D: TRBD2; CDR3: CASSLGLAGEVPSYEQYF; DNA: TGTGCCAGCAGCTTAGGACTAGCGGGAGAGGTCCCCTCCTACGAGCAGTACTTC
J: TRBJ2-1; length: 14; V: TRBV11-2; size: .; D: TRBD2; CDR3: CASINSGSGGEQFF; DNA: TGTGCCAGCATCAATAGCGGGAGTGGGGGTGAGCAGTTCTTC
J: TRBJ2-1; length: 13; V: TRBV27; size: .; D: TRBD2; CDR3: CASSLGGVSEQFF; DNA: TGTGCCAGCAGTTTAGGGGGGGTGAGCGAGCAGTTCTTC
J: TRBJ1-5; length: 15; V: TRBV6-5; size: few; D: .; CDR3: CASSYSGQPYQPQHF; DNA: TGTGCCAGCAGTTACTCCGGACAGCCCTATCAGCCCCAGCATTTT
J: TRBJ1-5; length: 14; V: TRBV18; size: once; D: .; CDR3: CASSPGRELQPQHF; DNA: TGTGCCAGCTCACCGGGGAGGGAACTACAGCCCCAGCATTTT
J: TRBJ1-2; length: 14; V: TRBV6-5; size: few; D: TRBD1; CDR3: CASRLNRDSNGYTF; DNA: TGTGCCAGCAGACTTAACCGGGACAGTAACGGCTACACCTTC
J: TRBJ2-7; length: 14; V: TRBV7-2; size: .; D: .; CDR3: CASSLDPGRGEQYF; DNA: TGTGCCAGCAGCTTAGATCCGGGTCGGGGCGAGCAGTACTTC
J: TRBJ1-5; length: 14; V: TRBV5-5; size: few; D: .; CDR3: CASSREGIYQPQHF; DNA: TGTGCCAGCAGTCGTGAGGGAATATATCAGCCCCAGCATTTT
J: TRBJ1-2; length: 13; V: TRBV3-1/TRBV3-2; size: once; D: .; CDR3: CASSQEDRGGYTF; DNA: TGTGCCAGCAGCCAAGAGGACAGAGGTGGCTACACCTTC